This TCR beta chain was recovered during a study of cytomegalovirus exposure and HLA in healthy donors. 13 Jbeta primers and 60 Vbeta primers were used for the PCR. This table comes from immunoSEQ multiplex PCR, and its TCRdb copy is limited to in-frame clones, with some not included. The sample shows 100,000 to 150,000 clones, approximately 80% of them seen only once. This clone is a singleton in its sample. No antigen is known for it. Between the trimmed V and J ends, which lost 4 bases and 4 bases, there was a span of 14 bases. Germline CDR1 and CDR2: SGHKS and YYEKEE (reference sequence). There are 14 residues in the CDR3. Findings of the study overall: In an earlier analysis, most TCR beta V segments were productive about 87% or about 30% of the time.

V gene TRBV5-5 combines with J gene TRBJ1-2; D not certain. Sequenced input: PBMCs. The clonotype was recovered from a boy between 2 and 10 years old in good health and CMV-seronegative. The CDR3 reads CASSPTLVGYGYTF. CDR3 bases: TGTGCCAGCAGCCCAACTCTTGTCGGCTATGGCTACACCTTC.